The rows below give T cell receptor beta chains drawn from one sample of a study of CD8+CD57+ T cells in acquired aplastic anemia. Each CDR3 protein gets one entry after TCRdb re-called the reads with MiXCR. Here the sample spans 200,000 to 250,000 distinct CDR3 sequences, around 60% being singletons. The material sequenced was sorted CD4+, CD8+, or CD8+CD57+ T cells (not recorded which) from PBMCs. These TCRs come from a human donor in good health. Each CDR3 is given with its conserved first and last residue. A D gene is named only where the DNA matches it firmly. Some rows have no size entry. The others give once, few or many, or a class for an expanded clone.

D gene	clone size	V gene	J gene	CDR3 protein	CDR3 DNA
-	-	TRBV7-3	TRBJ2-7	CATSRDDSYEQYF	TGTGCCACCAGCAGAGACGACTCCTACGAGCAGTACTTC
TRBD1	-	TRBV24-1	TRBJ2-2	CATSDSIRDRAATGELFF	TGTGCCACCAGTGATTCAATCCGAGACAGGGCGGCCACCGGGGAGCTGTTTTTT
-	-	TRBV5-1	TRBJ1-1	CASAGGGYTEAFF	TGCGCCAGCGCGGGGGGCGGGTACACTGAAGCTTTCTTT
-	many	TRBV20-1	TRBJ1-1	CSARGGDTEAFF	TGCAGTGCTAGGGGGGGGGACACTGAAGCTTTCTTT
-	many	TRBV19	TRBJ2-1	CASSGAGSYNEQFF	TGTGCCAGTAGTGGGGCAGGGTCCTACAATGAGCAGTTCTTC
-	-	TRBV6-5	TRBJ1-5	CASSYSIWGHSNQPQHF	TGTGCCAGCAGTTACTCGATTTGGGGGCATAGCAATCAGCCCCAGCATTTT
-	many	TRBV6-1	TRBJ1-3	CASSEGGGPGNTIYF	TGTGCCAGCAGTGAAGGGGGGGGTCCTGGAAACACCATATATTTT
-	-	TRBV5-4	TRBJ2-7	CASSPPTSGAEQYF	TGTGCCAGCAGCCCACCCACGTCAGGTGCCGAGCAGTACTTC
-	-	TRBV2	TRBJ2-3	CASSDVSWVQYF	TGTGCCAGCAGTGACGTCAGCTGGGTGCAGTATTTT
TRBD1	many	TRBV5-5	TRBJ1-5	CASSGTGFFNQPQHF	TGTGCCAGCAGCGGGACAGGTTTCTTCAATCAGCCCCAGCATTTT
-	many	TRBV4-2	TRBJ2-2	CASSQESANTGELFF	TGTGCCAGCAGCCAAGAGTCCGCGAACACCGGGGAGCTGTTTTTT
-	-	TRBV7-7	TRBJ2-5	CASSPSAQETQYF	TGTGCCAGCAGCCCCAGCGCGCAAGAGACCCAGTACTTC
-	many	TRBV24-1	TRBJ2-2	CATSDEGWPNTGELFF	TGTGCCACCAGTGATGAGGGGTGGCCAAACACCGGGGAGCTGTTTTTT
-	-	TRBV2	TRBJ1-1	CASSGRQPKAFF	TGTGCCAGCAGTGGGAGACAACCGAAAGCTTTCTTT
-	-	TRBV20-1	TRBJ1-5	CSASRVDQPQHF	TGCAGTGCTAGCCGAGTCGATCAGCCCCAGCATTTT
TRBD1	many	TRBV28	TRBJ2-5	CASSFRRDRARETQYF	TGTGCCAGCAGTTTCCGTAGGGACAGGGCGAGGGAGACCCAGTACTTC
-	-	TRBV7-2	TRBJ2-1	CASSFEGKNEQFF	TGTGCCAGCAGCTTTGAGGGGAAGAATGAGCAGTTCTTC
TRBD1	-	TRBV19	TRBJ2-3	CASSLGTGPIDTQYF	TGTGCCAGTAGTCTAGGGACAGGACCTATAGATACGCAGTATTTT
-	many	TRBV20-1	TRBJ2-1	CSARGGHYNEQFF	TGCAGTGCTAGAGGGGGACACTACAATGAGCAGTTCTTC
-	-	TRBV5-1	TRBJ1-1	CASSEGTTNTEASF	TGCGCCAGCAGCGAGGGGACAACGAACACTGAAGCTTCCTTT
TRBD2	many	TRBV7-3	TRBJ2-1	CASSLTSGGTYNEQFF	TGTGCCAGCAGCCTTACTAGCGGGGGGACCTACAATGAGCAGTTCTTC
TRBD2	many	TRBV4-2	TRBJ2-1	CASSQAGLAGVDEQFF	TGTGCCAGCAGCCAAGCAGGACTAGCGGGAGTCGATGAGCAGTTCTTC
TRBD1	many	TRBV3-1	TRBJ2-7	CASSPGQPPYEQYF	TGTGCCAGCAGCCCGGGACAGCCCCCCTACGAGCAGTACTTC
TRBD2	once	TRBV5-1	TRBJ2-2	CASSRLAGGPGELFF	TGTGCCAGCAGCAGACTAGCGGGAGGACCCGGGGAGCTGTTTTTT
-	many	TRBV29-1	TRBJ1-1	CSVDFQNEAFF	TGCAGCGTTGACTTTCAGAACGAAGCTTTCTTT
TRBD2	-	TRBV20-1	TRBJ2-7	CSARLFLAGSTYEQYF	TGCAGTGCTAGACTGTTTCTAGCGGGAAGTACCTACGAGCAGTACTTC
-	-	TRBV20-1	TRBJ1-5	CSARGREGGYEHF	TGCAGTGCTAGGGGGAGGGAGGGTGGCTACGAGCATTTT
TRBD2	-	TRBV10-3	TRBJ2-1	CAISESVAGQNEQFF	TGTGCCATCAGTGAGTCCGTAGCGGGGCAGAATGAGCAGTTCTTC
-	-	TRBV7-3	TRBJ2-3	CASSLTSDTQYF	TGTGCCAGCAGCTTAACGTCAGATACGCAGTATTTT